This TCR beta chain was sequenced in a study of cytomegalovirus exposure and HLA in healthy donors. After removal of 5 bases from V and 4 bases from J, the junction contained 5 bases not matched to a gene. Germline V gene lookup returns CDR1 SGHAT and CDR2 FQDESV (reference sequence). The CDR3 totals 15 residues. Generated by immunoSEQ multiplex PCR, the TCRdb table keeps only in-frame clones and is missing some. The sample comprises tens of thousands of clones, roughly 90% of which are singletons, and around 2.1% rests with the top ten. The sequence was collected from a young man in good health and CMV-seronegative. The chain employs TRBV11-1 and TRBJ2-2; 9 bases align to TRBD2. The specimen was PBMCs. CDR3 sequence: CASSSSGGATGELFF. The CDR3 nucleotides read TGTGCCAGCAGCAGTAGCGGGGGAGCCACCGGGGAGCTGTTTTTT.